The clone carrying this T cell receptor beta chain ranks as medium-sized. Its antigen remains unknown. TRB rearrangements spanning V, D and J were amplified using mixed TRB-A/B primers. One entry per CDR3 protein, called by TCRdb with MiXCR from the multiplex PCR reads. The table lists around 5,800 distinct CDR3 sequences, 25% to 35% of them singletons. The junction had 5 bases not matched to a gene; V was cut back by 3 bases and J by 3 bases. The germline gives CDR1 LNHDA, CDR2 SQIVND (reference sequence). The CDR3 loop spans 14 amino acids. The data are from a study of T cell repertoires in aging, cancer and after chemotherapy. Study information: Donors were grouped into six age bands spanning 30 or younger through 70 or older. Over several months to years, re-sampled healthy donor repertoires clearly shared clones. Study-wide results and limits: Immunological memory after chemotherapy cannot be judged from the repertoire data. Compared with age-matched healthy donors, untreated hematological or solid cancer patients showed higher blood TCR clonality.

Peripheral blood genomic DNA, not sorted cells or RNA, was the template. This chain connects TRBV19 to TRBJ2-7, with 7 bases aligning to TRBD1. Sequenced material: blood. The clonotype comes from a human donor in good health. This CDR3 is CASSMVGGDYEQYF. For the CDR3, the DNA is TGTGCCAGTAGTATGGTAGGGGGCGACTACGAGCAGTACTTC.